The clone carrying this T cell receptor (beta chain) was counted a few times. Its matching antigen is unknown. These data belong to a study of T cells in localized non-small cell lung cancer. Whole-study findings and limits: Uninvolved neighboring lung showed the greatest T cell clonality, exceeding tumor.

Method: immunoSEQ multiplex PCR; TCRdb's copy keeps in-frame clones and lacks some. The sample lists about 2,600 clones, 20% to 25% occurring once. Per the germline V gene, CDR1 is SQVTM and CDR2 is ANQGSEA. This CDR3 region has 15 residues. Between the trimmed V and J ends, which lost 4 bases and 0 bases, there was a span of 15 bases. The material sequenced was lung tumor tissue, taken before any cancer treatment. This clonotype originated in a man aged 35 to 69 with stage II lung adenocarcinoma. The chain employs TRBV29-1 and TRBJ2-5; D tentatively fits TRBD1 or TRBD2 (6 bases each). The CDR3 spells CSVAGGQGYQETQYF. In nucleotides, the CDR3 is TGCAGCGTTGCTGGGGGGCAGGGCTACCAAGAGACCCAGTACTTC.